This note documents a single T cell receptor (beta chain) sequence. These data originate in a study of OX40 agonist ivuxolimab in advanced cancers. V lost 4 bases and J 3 bases, leaving 10 bases between the germline ends. Germline CDR1 is LGHNA and CDR2 is YNFKEQ. This CDR3 is 14 amino acids long. Here immunoSEQ multiplex PCR was the method, and the copy in TCRdb shows in-frame clones only, minus some. Altogether tens of thousands of clones are present, 70% to 90% being singletons, with the ten largest covering just over 20%. Sample: CD4+ or CD8+ T cells sorted from blood, taken in a trial of the OX40 agonist ivuxolimab. This sequence was found in an adult with an advanced solid tumor such as melanoma, head and neck, liver or kidney cancer. The V gene is TRBV4-2, the J gene TRBJ1-5; TRBD1 is a possible D gene (6 bases). CDR3 nucleotide sequence: TGTGCCAGCAGCCCGGACAGATACAATCAGCCCCAGCATTTT. As protein: CASSPDRYNQPQHF.